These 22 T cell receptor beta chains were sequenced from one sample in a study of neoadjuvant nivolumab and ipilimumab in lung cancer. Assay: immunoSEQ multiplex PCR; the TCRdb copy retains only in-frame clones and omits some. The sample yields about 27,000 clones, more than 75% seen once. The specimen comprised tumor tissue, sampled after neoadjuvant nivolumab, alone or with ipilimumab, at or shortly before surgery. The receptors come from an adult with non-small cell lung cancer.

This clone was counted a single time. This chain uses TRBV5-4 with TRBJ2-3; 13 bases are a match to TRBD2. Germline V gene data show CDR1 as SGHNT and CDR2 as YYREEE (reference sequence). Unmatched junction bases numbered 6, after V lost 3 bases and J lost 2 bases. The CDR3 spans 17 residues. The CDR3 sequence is CASSYGLAGAFTDTQYF. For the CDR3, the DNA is TGTGCCAGCAGCTACGGACTAGCGGGGGCCTTCACAGATACGCAGTATTTT. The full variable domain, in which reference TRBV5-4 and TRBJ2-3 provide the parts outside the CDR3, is ETGVTQSPTHLIKTRGQQVTLRCSSQSGHNTVSWYQQALGQGPQFIFQYYREEENGRGNFPPRFSGLQFPNYSSELNVNALELDDSALYLCASSYGLAGAFTDTQYFGPGTRLTVL.

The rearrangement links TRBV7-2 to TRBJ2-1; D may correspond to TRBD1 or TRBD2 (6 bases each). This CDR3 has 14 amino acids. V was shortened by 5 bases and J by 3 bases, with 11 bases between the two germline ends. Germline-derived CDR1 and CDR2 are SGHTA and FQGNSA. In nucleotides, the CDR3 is TGTGCCAGCAGCCTAGGGGGGTTCTACAATGAGCAGTTCTTC. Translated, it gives CASSLGGFYNEQFF.

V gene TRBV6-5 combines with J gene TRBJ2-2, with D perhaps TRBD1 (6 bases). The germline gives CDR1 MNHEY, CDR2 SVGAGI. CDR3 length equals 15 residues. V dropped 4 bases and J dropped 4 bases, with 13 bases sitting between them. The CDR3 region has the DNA TGTGCCAGCAGTTTTTACAGGGACATCACCGGGGAGCTGTTTTTT. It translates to CASSFYRDITGELFF.

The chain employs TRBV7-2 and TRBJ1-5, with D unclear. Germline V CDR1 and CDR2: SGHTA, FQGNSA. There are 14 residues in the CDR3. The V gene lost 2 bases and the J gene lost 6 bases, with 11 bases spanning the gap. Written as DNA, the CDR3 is TGTGCCAGCAGCTTATTAGGGTCGCTTCAGCCCCAGCATTTT. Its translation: CASSLLGSLQPQHF.

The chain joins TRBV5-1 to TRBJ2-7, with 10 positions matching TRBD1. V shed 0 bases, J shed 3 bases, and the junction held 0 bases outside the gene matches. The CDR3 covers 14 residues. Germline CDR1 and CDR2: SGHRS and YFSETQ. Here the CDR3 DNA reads TGCGCCAGCAGCTTGGGGACAGGGGGCTACGAGCAGTACTTC. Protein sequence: CASSLGTGGYEQYF.

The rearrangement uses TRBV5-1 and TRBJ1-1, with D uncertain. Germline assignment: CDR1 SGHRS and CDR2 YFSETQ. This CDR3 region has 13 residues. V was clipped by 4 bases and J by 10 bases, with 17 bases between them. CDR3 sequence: CASSPDGEAAAFF. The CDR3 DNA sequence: TGCGCCAGCAGCCCGGACGGGGAGGCGGCAGCTTTCTTT.

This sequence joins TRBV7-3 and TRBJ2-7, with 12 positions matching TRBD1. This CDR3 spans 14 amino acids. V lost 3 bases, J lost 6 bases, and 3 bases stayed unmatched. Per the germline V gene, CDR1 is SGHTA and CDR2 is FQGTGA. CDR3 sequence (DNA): TGTGCCAGCAGCTTGGGGACAGGGGGCGCCGAGCAGTACTTC. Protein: CASSLGTGGAEQYF.

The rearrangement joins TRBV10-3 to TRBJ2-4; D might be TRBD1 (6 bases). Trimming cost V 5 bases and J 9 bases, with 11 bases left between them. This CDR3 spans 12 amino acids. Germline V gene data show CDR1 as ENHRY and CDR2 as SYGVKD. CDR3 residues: CAISILGGIQYF. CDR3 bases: TGTGCCATCAGTATCTTAGGGGGCATTCAGTACTTC.

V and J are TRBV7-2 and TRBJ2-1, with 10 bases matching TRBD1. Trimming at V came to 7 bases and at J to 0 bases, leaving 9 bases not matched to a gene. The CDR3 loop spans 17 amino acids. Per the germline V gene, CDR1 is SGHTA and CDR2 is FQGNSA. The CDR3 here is CASTTGTGARSYNEQFF. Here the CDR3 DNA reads TGTGCCAGCACCACCGGGACAGGGGCCCGCTCCTACAATGAGCAGTTCTTC. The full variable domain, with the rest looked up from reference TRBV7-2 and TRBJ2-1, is GAGVSQSPSNKVTEKGKDVELRCDPISGHTALYWYRQSLGQGLEFLIYFQGNSAPDKSGLPSDRFSAERTGGSVSTLTIQRTQQEDSAVYLCASTTGTGARSYNEQFFGPGTRLTVL.

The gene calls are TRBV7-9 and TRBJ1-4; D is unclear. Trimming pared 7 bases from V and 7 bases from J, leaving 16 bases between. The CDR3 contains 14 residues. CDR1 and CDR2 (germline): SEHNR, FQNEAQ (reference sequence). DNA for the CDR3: TGTGCCAGCAAACCCGGGATCTCAGGTGAAAAACTGTTTTTT. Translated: CASKPGISGEKLFF.

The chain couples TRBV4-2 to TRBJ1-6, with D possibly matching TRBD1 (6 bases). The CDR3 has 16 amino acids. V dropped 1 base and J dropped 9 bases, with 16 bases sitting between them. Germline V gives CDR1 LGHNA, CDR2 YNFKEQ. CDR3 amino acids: CASSQAGQGSGSPLHF. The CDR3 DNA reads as TGTGCCAGCAGCCAAGCAGGGCAGGGGTCAGGTTCACCCCTCCACTTT.

The CDR3 here is CAWSNRGGGYTF. The CDR3 DNA is TGTGCCTGGAGTAACAGGGGTGGCGGCTACACCTTC. The V call is TRBV30, the J call TRBJ1-2; TRBD1 matches at 7 bases. The junction had 5 bases not matched to a gene; V was cut back by 2 bases and J by 8 bases. This CDR3 is 12 amino acids long. Germline-derived CDR1 and CDR2 are GTSNPN and SVGIG (reference sequence). Full variable domain (outside the CDR3, taken from reference TRBV30 and TRBJ1-2): SQTIHQWPATLVQPVGSPLSLECTVEGTSNPNLYWYRQAAGRGLQLLFYSVGIGQISSEVPQNLSASRPQDRQFILSSKKLLLSDSGFYLCAWSNRGGGYTFGSGTRLTVV.

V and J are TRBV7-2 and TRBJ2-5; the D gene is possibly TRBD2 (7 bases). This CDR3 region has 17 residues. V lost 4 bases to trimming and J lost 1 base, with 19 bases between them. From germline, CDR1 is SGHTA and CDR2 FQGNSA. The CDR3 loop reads CASSWDNGGPTQETQYF. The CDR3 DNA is TGTGCCAGCAGCTGGGATAACGGGGGGCCAACCCAAGAGACCCAGTACTTC.

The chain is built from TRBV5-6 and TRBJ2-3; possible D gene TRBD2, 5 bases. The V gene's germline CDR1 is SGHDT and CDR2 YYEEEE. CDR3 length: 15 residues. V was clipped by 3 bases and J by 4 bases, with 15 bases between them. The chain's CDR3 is CASSSYTRAPDTQYF. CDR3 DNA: TGTGCCAGCAGCTCTTATACTAGGGCCCCAGATACGCAGTATTTT.

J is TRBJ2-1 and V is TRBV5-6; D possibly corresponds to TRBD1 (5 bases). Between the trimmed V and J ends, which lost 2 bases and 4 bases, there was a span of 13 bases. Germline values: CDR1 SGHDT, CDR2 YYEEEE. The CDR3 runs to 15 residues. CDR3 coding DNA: TGTGCCAGCAGCTTTCCGCAGGGAACATACAATGAGCAGTTCTTC. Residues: CASSFPQGTYNEQFF.

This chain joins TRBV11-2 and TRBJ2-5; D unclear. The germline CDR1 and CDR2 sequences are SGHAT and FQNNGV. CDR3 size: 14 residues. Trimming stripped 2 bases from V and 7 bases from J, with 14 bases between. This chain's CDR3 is CASSLINSLGTQYF. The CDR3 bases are TGTGCCAGCAGCTTAATAAATAGCCTGGGGACCCAGTACTTC.

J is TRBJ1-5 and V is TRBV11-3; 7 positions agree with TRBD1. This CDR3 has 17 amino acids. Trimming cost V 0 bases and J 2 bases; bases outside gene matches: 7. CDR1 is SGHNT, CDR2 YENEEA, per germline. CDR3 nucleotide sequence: TGTGCCAGCAGCTTAGAACCCTGGACAGGTCGCAATCAGCCCCAGCATTTT. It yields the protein CASSLEPWTGRNQPQHF.

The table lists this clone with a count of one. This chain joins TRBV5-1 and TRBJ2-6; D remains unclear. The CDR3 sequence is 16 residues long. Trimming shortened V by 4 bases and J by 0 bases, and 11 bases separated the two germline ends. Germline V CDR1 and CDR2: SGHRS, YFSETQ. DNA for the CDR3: TGCGCCAGCAGCCCTGACGGTAACTCTGGGGCCAACGTCCTGACTTTC. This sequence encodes CASSPDGNSGANVLTF.

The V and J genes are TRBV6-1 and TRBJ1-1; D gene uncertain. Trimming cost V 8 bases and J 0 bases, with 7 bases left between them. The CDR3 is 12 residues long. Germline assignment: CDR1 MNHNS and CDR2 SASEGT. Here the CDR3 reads CASVRMNTEAFF. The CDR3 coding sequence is TGTGCCAGCGTCCGAATGAACACTGAAGCTTTCTTT.

CDR3 region: CASSLAPKTITGELFF. For the CDR3, the DNA is TGTGCCAGCAGCCTCGCCCCCAAGACAATAACCGGGGAGCTGTTTTTT. The J gene is TRBJ2-2, the V gene TRBV11-2; the D is unclear. The germline V gene encodes CDR1 SGHAT and CDR2 FQNNGV. Trimming stripped 5 bases from V and 5 bases from J, with 18 bases between. The CDR3 is made up of 16 amino acids.

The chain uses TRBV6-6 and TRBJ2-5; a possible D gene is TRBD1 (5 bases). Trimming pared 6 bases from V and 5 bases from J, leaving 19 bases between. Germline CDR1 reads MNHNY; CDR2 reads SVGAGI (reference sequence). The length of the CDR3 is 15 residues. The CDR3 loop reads CASSPGQGSLETQYF. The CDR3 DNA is TGTGCCAGCAGCCCAGGTCAGGGAAGTTTGGAGACCCAGTACTTC.

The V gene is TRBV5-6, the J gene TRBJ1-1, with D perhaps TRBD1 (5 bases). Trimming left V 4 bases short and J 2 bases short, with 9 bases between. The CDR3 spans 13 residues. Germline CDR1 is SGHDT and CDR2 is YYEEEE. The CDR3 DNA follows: TGTGCCAGCAGCCCGGGACTTAACACTGAAGCTTTCTTT. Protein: CASSPGLNTEAFF. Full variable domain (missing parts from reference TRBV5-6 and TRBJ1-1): DAGVTQSPTHLIKTRGQQVTLRCSPKSGHDTVSWYQQALGQGPQFIFQYYEEEERQRGNFPDRFSGHQFPNYSSELNVNALLLGDSALYLCASSPGLNTEAFFGQGTRLTVV.